Shown below are 18 T cell receptor beta chains from a single sample sequenced in a study of blood T cell repertoires in COVID-19. Clones were read by immunoSEQ multiplex PCR, and TCRdb kept only the in-frame ones, dropping some. Of 55,000 to 95,000 clones listed, 80% to 85% are singletons. The material sequenced was peripheral blood. These receptors originate from a woman aged 55-70 years with acute or convalescent COVID-19.

V usage is TRBV4-1 and J usage is TRBJ1-4; TRBD1 agrees at 8 bases. V was pared by 8 bases and J by 3 bases, with 11 bases of the junction left unmatched. CDR3 size: 16 residues. CDR1 is MGHRA, CDR2 YSYEKL, per germline. The CDR3 sequence is CASARDRSVSNEKLFF. CDR3 nucleotide sequence: TGCGCCAGCGCCCGGGACAGGAGTGTATCTAATGAAAAACTGTTTTTT.

V and J are TRBV7-8 and TRBJ2-3; 7 bases fit TRBD2. Germline V gives CDR1 SGHVS, CDR2 FQNEAQ. The CDR3 is 17 amino acids. The junction had 14 bases not matched to a gene; V was cut back by 4 bases and J by 4 bases. This CDR3 is CASSYARTRAEPDTQYF. As DNA, the CDR3 is TGTGCCAGCAGCTACGCAAGGACTAGAGCGGAACCAGATACGCAGTATTTT.

The rearrangement joins TRBV6-1 to TRBJ1-6; D remains ambiguous. Germline V gene data show CDR1 as MNHNS and CDR2 as SASEGT. The CDR3 is 13 residues long. The germline V and J ends were trimmed by 2 bases and 6 bases, with 5 bases remaining between them. The CDR3 DNA reads as TGTGCCAGCAGTGAAACAATTAATTCACCCCTCCACTTT. It translates to CASSETINSPLHF.

V usage is TRBV2 and J usage is TRBJ2-7; 10 nucleotides line up with TRBD2. V trimming: 6 bases; J trimming: 2 bases; junction bases outside the gene matches: 10. The germline gives CDR1 SNHLY, CDR2 FYNNEI. The CDR3 extends over 16 amino acids. This chain's CDR3 is CASRDILAGSTYEQYF. Here the CDR3 DNA reads TGTGCCAGCAGAGACATACTAGCGGGATCTACCTACGAGCAGTACTTC.

The rearrangement uses TRBV27 and TRBJ2-5; D gene uncertain. CDR1 MNHEY and CDR2 SMNVEV come from the germline V gene (reference sequence). Trimming removed 0 bases from V and 2 bases from J, with 4 bases in between. The CDR3 covers 13 residues. CDR3 amino acids: CASSLSRQETQYF. The CDR3 bases are TGTGCCAGCAGTTTATCCAGACAAGAGACCCAGTACTTC.

The chain couples TRBV5-1 to TRBJ2-7; 9 bases match TRBD2. With 4 bases clipped from V and 1 base from J, the junction kept 9 bases outside the gene matches. The CDR3 consists of 16 residues. Germline V gives CDR1 SGHRS, CDR2 YFSETQ. The CDR3 coding sequence is TGCGCCAGCAGCGCCGGAGCGGGGGGCCTATCCTACGAGCAGTACTTC. Translated, it gives CASSAGAGGLSYEQYF.

This chain connects TRBV21-1 to TRBJ2-5; the table's D call, TRBD2, has no DNA check behind it. TRBV21-1 is marked as a pseudogene. The CDR3 extends over 17 amino acids. The CDR3: CASSKLGASGSGETQYF. CDR3 nucleotide sequence: TGTGCCAGCAGCAAACTAGGGGCTAGCGGGAGTGGAGAGACCCAGTACTTC.

V and J are TRBV24-1 and TRBJ2-4; the D gene is possibly TRBD1 (5 bases). With 5 bases removed from V and 7 bases from J, the gap between germline ends came to 5 bases. The CDR3 extends over 11 amino acids. Germline V CDR1 and CDR2: KGHDR, SFDVKD. This CDR3 reads CATSAGNIQYF. The CDR3 nucleotides read TGTGCCACCAGTGCAGGGAACATTCAGTACTTC.

The DNA of the CDR3 is TGCGCCAGCAGCTCGGTGGGCTCCTCCTACGAGCAGTACTTC. This sequence encodes CASSSVGSSYEQYF. The chain combines TRBV5-1 with TRBJ2-7; D remains ambiguous. Trimming took off 3 bases at V and 0 bases at J, with 10 bases between the two ends. The CDR3 is 14 residues long. The germline V gene encodes CDR1 SGHRS and CDR2 YFSETQ.

This chain uses TRBV5-1 with TRBJ1-3; the D is unclear. The CDR3 has 14 amino acids. Germline CDR1 reads SGHRS; CDR2 reads YFSETQ. Trimming removed 4 bases from V and 0 bases from J, with 8 bases in between. The CDR3 loop reads CASSRDTSGNTIYF. The CDR3 DNA sequence: TGCGCCAGCAGCCGTGACACCTCTGGAAACACCATATATTTT.

The chain joins TRBV7-8 to TRBJ2-7, with D uncertain. CDR1 is SGHVS and CDR2 is FQNEAQ in the germline V gene. Trimming took off 1 base at V and 6 bases at J, with 13 bases between the two ends. CDR3 length: 14 residues. The CDR3 DNA reads TGTGCCAGCAGCTTAGATCACCTGGCTGGCGAGCAGTACTTC. Translation gives CASSLDHLAGEQYF. The full variable domain, rest sourced from reference TRBV7-8 and TRBJ2-7, is GAGVSQSPRYKVAKRGQDVALRCDPISGHVSLFWYQQALGQGPEFLTYFQNEAQLDKSGLPSDRFFAERPEGSVSTLKIQRTQQEDSAVYLCASSLDHLAGEQYFGPGTRLTVT.

The chain has TRBV13 and TRBJ1-2; D is possibly TRBD1 (6 bases). This CDR3 comprises 15 residues. CDR1 is PRHDT, CDR2 FYEKMQ, per germline (reference sequence). Trimming took 1 base from V and 5 from J, leaving 14 bases between them. The CDR3 loop is CASSLAGASRYGYTF. CDR3 in DNA: TGTGCCAGCAGCTTAGCAGGGGCCAGTCGGTATGGCTACACCTTC.

The rearrangement joins TRBV3-1 (or the pseudogene TRBV3-2) to TRBJ1-4; 8 bases line up with TRBD1. Germline loops: CDR1 LGHDT, CDR2 YNNKEL (reference sequence). CDR3 length: 14 residues. The trim removed 4 bases at V and 8 bases at J, leaving 6 bases unmatched. The CDR3 reads CASSPGQGGEKLFF. In nucleotides, the CDR3 is TGTGCCAGCAGCCCCGGACAGGGAGGGGAAAAACTGTTTTTT.

The V call is TRBV18, the J call TRBJ2-1; TRBD2 is a possible D gene (5 bases). The V gene lost 6 bases and the J gene lost 5 bases, with 11 bases spanning the gap. The CDR3 is 13 amino acids. Germline CDR1 is KGHSH and CDR2 is LQKENI. The CDR3 reads CASSPTTDNEQFF. The CDR3 DNA follows: TGTGCCAGCTCGCCGACTACTGACAATGAGCAGTTCTTC.

CDR3 nucleotides: TGTGCCAGCACCCTGACAGGGGCCCTTTATGGCTACACCTTC. Protein: CASTLTGALYGYTF. This chain connects TRBV7-8 to TRBJ1-2; 8 bases map to TRBD1. Losses at the gene ends were 7 bases for V and 5 bases for J; bases not matched to a gene: 9. The CDR3 runs 14 residues. Germline loops: CDR1 SGHVS, CDR2 FQNEAQ.

V gene TRBV5-1 combines with J gene TRBJ2-2; D remains ambiguous. This CDR3 comprises 14 residues. Trimming left V 4 bases short and J 1 base short, with 8 bases between. Germline V gene data show CDR1 as SGHRS and CDR2 as YFSETQ. CDR3 residues: CASSDDWNTGELFF. CDR3 DNA sequence: TGCGCCAGCAGCGACGACTGGAACACCGGGGAGCTGTTTTTT. Combining the CDR3 with reference TRBV5-1 and TRBJ2-2 gives the whole variable domain KAGVTQTPRYLIKTRGQQVTLSCSPISGHRSVSWYQQTPGQGLQFLFEYFSETQRNKGNFPGRFSGRQFSNSRSEMNVSTLELGDSALYLCASSDDWNTGELFFGEGSRLTVL.

The V call is TRBV9, the J call TRBJ1-2, with D perhaps TRBD1 (5 bases). From germline, CDR1 is SGDLS and CDR2 YYNGEE. This CDR3 has 13 amino acids. V was clipped by 1 base and J by 6 bases, with 10 bases between them. CDR3 sequence: CASSVLLGHGYTF. As DNA, the CDR3 is TGTGCCAGCAGCGTATTACTGGGGCATGGCTACACCTTC.

This clone was recorded once. The V and J genes are TRBV5-6 and TRBJ1-1, with no clear D. Between the trimmed V and J ends, which lost 4 bases and 6 bases, there was a span of 22 bases. This CDR3 is 16 amino acids long. The germline CDR1 and CDR2 sequences are SGHDT and YYEEEE. CDR3: CASSTLELRFRAEAFF. In DNA form, the CDR3 reads TGTGCCAGCAGCACATTGGAGCTAAGGTTTCGGGCTGAAGCTTTCTTT.